The 27 T cell receptor beta chains listed next were all sequenced from one sample in a study of vaccination and CD4 T cells after COVID-19. Treatment specified: roughly 11-day PBMC culture with coronavirus spike peptide pools or control peptides (ViraFEST assay). The antigens of these receptors remain unknown. Sequencing of the DNA from cultured CD4+ T cells was carried out with the Oncomine TCR Beta short-read assay. TCRdb analysed the PCR reads with MiXCR anew, one entry per CDR3 protein. The table records roughly 15,000 distinct CDR3 sequences, 45% to 65% of them present only once. The sequencing sample was made of CD4+ T cells from blood, cultured in vitro. These receptors came from a human donor who had recovered from COVID-19.

The chain has TRBV20-1 and TRBJ2-7, with D uncertain. Germline assignment: CDR1 DFQATT and CDR2 SNEGSKA (reference sequence). V lost 2 bases and J lost 2, with 10 bases in between. This CDR3 has 13 residues. CDR3 loop: CSARSGGTYEQYF. CDR3 sequence (DNA): TGCAGTGCTAGATCTGGCGGCACCTACGAGCAGTACTTC.

The chain carries TRBV2 and TRBJ2-1, with a possible D match to TRBD2 (6 bases). The CDR3 sequence is 17 residues long. Trimming removed 3 bases from V and 2 bases from J, with 17 bases in between. Germline CDR1 is SNHLY and CDR2 is FYNNEI. CDR3 residues: CASSETSSVSPYNEQFF. Written as DNA, the CDR3 is TGTGCCAGCAGTGAGACCTCTAGCGTAAGCCCCTACAATGAGCAGTTCTTC.

This clonotype was counted between two and nine times. The chain uses TRBV2 and TRBJ1-1; D might be TRBD1 (5 bases). V lost 5 bases and J 6 bases, leaving 10 bases between the germline ends. This CDR3 is 12 amino acids long. The V gene's germline CDR1 is SNHLY and CDR2 FYNNEI. The CDR3 DNA reads TGTGCCAGCAGTAGTGGGGCCCCTGAAGCTTTCTTT. Encoded protein: CASSSGAPEAFF.

The genes are TRBV7-9 and TRBJ2-3; D is uncertain. CDR1 and CDR2 (germline): SEHNR, FQNEAQ (reference sequence). The length of the CDR3 is 14 residues. The V and J ends lost 4 bases and 0 bases respectively, with 8 bases between them. The CDR3 coding sequence is TGTGCCAGCAGCTCTAGTATAAGCACAGATACGCAGTATTTT. Translating gives CASSSSISTDTQYF.

V is TRBV20-1 and J is TRBJ2-1; 10 nucleotides align to TRBD1. The CDR3 loop spans 16 amino acids. The germline CDR1 and CDR2 sequences are DFQATT and SNEGSKA (reference sequence). After removal of 0 bases from V and 2 bases from J, the junction contained 4 bases not matched to a gene. CDR3 in amino acids: CSARDIGQGAYNEQFF. As DNA, the CDR3 is TGCAGTGCTAGAGATATCGGACAGGGGGCCTACAATGAGCAGTTCTTC.

The rearrangement links TRBV5-4 to TRBJ2-2; the match to TRBD2 covers 7 bases. CDR1 and CDR2 from the germline V gene are SGHNT and YYREEE (reference sequence). The J segment lost 5 bases and the V segment lost 1 base, leaving 8 bases of the junction unmatched. CDR3 size: 16 residues. CDR3 protein: CASSLFRGEVTGELFF. In nucleotides, the CDR3 is TGTGCCAGCAGCTTGTTTCGGGGGGAGGTAACCGGGGAGCTGTTTTTT.

The CDR3 sequence is CAISEYPRTGDNEQFF. CDR3 nucleotide sequence: TGTGCCATCAGTGAATATCCCCGGACAGGGGACAATGAGCAGTTCTTC. This chain connects TRBV10-3 to TRBJ2-1; 9 nucleotides line up with TRBD1. CDR1 and CDR2 from the germline V gene are ENHRY and SYGVKD. The CDR3 is 16 residues long. The V gene end was trimmed by 3 bases and the J gene end by 5 bases; junction bases not matched to a gene: 8.

This chain links TRBV20-1 with TRBJ2-5; D unclear. Deletions cut 7 bases from V and 2 bases from J, with 14 bases between. The CDR3 consists of 13 residues. The germline V gene encodes CDR1 DFQATT and CDR2 SNEGSKA (reference sequence). In DNA form, the CDR3 reads TGCAGTGTTTCCCCGTGGGGACAAGAGACCCAGTACTTC. Its translation is CSVSPWGQETQYF.

The chain couples TRBV10-2 to TRBJ2-2; D is unresolved. In germline, CDR1 is WSHSY, CDR2 SAAADI. The CDR3 contains 14 residues. V lost 3 bases and J lost 2, with 7 bases in between. The CDR3 DNA is TGCGCCAGCAGTGACTACACAAACACCGGGGAGCTGTTTTTT. This translates into CASSDYTNTGELFF.

The CDR3 coding sequence is TGTGCCAGCAGCTTAGACAGGGGTCACTCCTACGAGCAGTACTTC. This codes for CASSLDRGHSYEQYF. The V and J genes are TRBV7-6 and TRBJ2-7; 7 bases map to TRBD1. Germline lookup yields CDR1 SGHVS and CDR2 FNYEAQ. Unmatched junction bases numbered 3, after V lost 1 base and J lost 0 bases. The CDR3 length is 15 residues.

Only a few counts were recorded for this clonotype. The chain joins TRBV20-1 to TRBJ1-1; no reliable D call. The CDR3 length is 16 residues. The germline V gene encodes CDR1 DFQATT and CDR2 SNEGSKA (reference sequence). Trimming removed 3 bases from V and 7 bases from J, with 24 bases in between. CDR3 nucleotides: TGCAGTGCTAGTCATCCGTTGGTCTCGGATACAGTTGAAGCTTTCTTT. Its protein product is CSASHPLVSDTVEAFF.

The chain recombines TRBV7-9 with TRBJ2-3; D possibly corresponds to TRBD2 (6 bases). Between the trimmed V and J ends, which lost 1 base and 0 bases, there was a span of 17 bases. Germline V gene data show CDR1 as SEHNR and CDR2 as FQNEAQ (reference sequence). This CDR3 spans 18 amino acids. The CDR3 nucleotides are TGTGCCAGCAGCTTAGGTGCAGGGACTCGAGCTAGCACAGATACGCAGTATTTT. This sequence encodes CASSLGAGTRASTDTQYF.

This rearrangement joins TRBV15 to TRBJ2-1; TRBD2 matches at 10 bases. This CDR3 contains 15 residues. Germline V gene data show CDR1 as LNHNV and CDR2 as YYDKDF (reference sequence). V trimming: 0 bases; J trimming: 9 bases; junction bases outside the gene matches: 5. Written as DNA, the CDR3 is TGTGCCACCAGCAGAGAGCTAGCGGGAGACCGTGAGCAGTTCTTC. Translated: CATSRELAGDREQFF.

CDR3 loop: CATKAGGSTDTQYF. The CDR3 DNA is TGCGCCACCAAAGCGGGGGGTAGCACAGATACGCAGTATTTT. The chain uses TRBV10-2 and TRBJ2-3, with TRBD2 matching 9 bases. The CDR3 sequence is 14 residues long. The germline gives CDR1 WSHSY, CDR2 SAAADI. V lost 10 bases to trimming and J lost 0 bases; unmatched junction nucleotides: 5.

This clonotype has more than one count but fewer than ten. The rearrangement links TRBV6-1 to TRBJ1-6; D call uncertain. Trimming left V 7 bases short and J 5 bases short, with 18 bases between. There are 16 residues in the CDR3. CDR1 is MNHNS and CDR2 is SASEGT in the germline V gene. CDR3 sequence reads: CASKLLVVRDNSPLHF. CDR3 nucleotides: TGTGCCAGCAAATTGCTCGTGGTTCGAGATAATTCACCCCTCCACTTT.

The V gene is TRBV7-9, the J gene TRBJ2-6, with D maybe TRBD1 (6 bases). V lost 3 bases and J 5 bases, leaving 11 bases between the germline ends. This CDR3 is built from 15 residues. Germline CDR1 reads SEHNR; CDR2 reads FQNEAQ (reference sequence). CDR3 coding DNA: TGTGCCAGCAGCTTCAGGGGATCTAGGGCCAACGTCCTGACTTTC. The encoded protein is CASSFRGSRANVLTF.

This sequence joins TRBV6-1 and TRBJ1-5; D remains unclear. CDR3 length: 16 amino acids. Germline lookup yields CDR1 MNHNS and CDR2 SASEGT. The V end lost 5 bases, the J end lost 4 bases, and 18 bases lay between the germline ends. For the CDR3, the DNA is TGTGCCAGCAGTCCCCGTTCCACGCGACTGAATCAGCCCCAGCATTTT. Its translation is CASSPRSTRLNQPQHF.

DNA for the CDR3: TGTGCCCCCCTAGAAGGGTCGTTTTCTAATTCACCCCTCCACTTT. Translating gives CAPLEGSFSNSPLHF. The V call is TRBV10-3, the J call TRBJ1-6; D gene ambiguous. The CDR3 extends over 15 amino acids. V dropped 11 bases and J dropped 6 bases, with 20 bases sitting between them. CDR1 is ENHRY, CDR2 SYGVKD, per germline.

In its sample, this clonotype is medium-sized (0.01 to 0.1%). The chain joins TRBV6-5 to TRBJ1-2, with a tentative D call TRBD1 (6 bases). Germline V gives CDR1 MNHEY, CDR2 SVGAGI. The V gene lost 4 bases and the J gene lost 7 bases, with 13 bases spanning the gap. The CDR3 covers 13 residues. CDR3 sequence (DNA): TGTGCCAGCAGTTCACAGGGATCGGTTGGCTACACCTTC. Residues: CASSSQGSVGYTF.

The chain links TRBV2 to TRBJ2-5; D gene ambiguous. This CDR3 spans 12 amino acids. Trimming stripped 2 bases from V and 5 bases from J, with 6 bases between. Germline loops: CDR1 SNHLY, CDR2 FYNNEI. CDR3 in amino acids: CASSEIEETQYF. The CDR3 DNA reads TGTGCCAGCAGTGAAATAGAGGAGACCCAGTACTTC.

The genes are TRBV6-1 and TRBJ2-3; TRBD1 might be the D (5 bases). This CDR3 is built from 16 residues. V lost 3 bases, J lost 0 bases, and 13 bases lay in between. The germline gives CDR1 MNHNS, CDR2 SASEGT. CDR3 residues: CASSDFRATSTDTQYF. The CDR3 DNA is TGTGCCAGCAGTGATTTCAGGGCTACTAGCACAGATACGCAGTATTTT.

The rearrangement uses TRBV10-3 and TRBJ2-7; unclear D gene. Trimming stripped 2 bases from V and 5 bases from J, with 4 bases between. The CDR3 extends over 11 amino acids. Germline CDR1 reads ENHRY; CDR2 reads SYGVKD. CDR3 nucleotides: TGTGCCATCAGTGAGGGTGACGAGCAGTACTTC. Translating it yields CAISEGDEQYF.

The CDR3 region has the DNA TGTGCCAGCAGTCAAAGACAGCACGTTAATGAAAAACTGTTTTTT. Translated, it gives CASSQRQHVNEKLFF. This chain uses TRBV6-1 with TRBJ1-4; D is possibly TRBD1 (5 bases). This CDR3 is 15 amino acids long. Per germline, CDR1 MNHNS and CDR2 SASEGT. V dropped 5 bases and J dropped 4 bases, with 14 bases sitting between them.

This clonotype has more than one count but fewer than ten. The V and J genes are TRBV7-2 and TRBJ2-7; D gene ambiguous. In germline, CDR1 is SGHTA, CDR2 FQGNSA. The CDR3 is made up of 15 amino acids. V gave up 2 bases and J gave up 2 bases, with 13 bases separating them. The CDR3 reads CASSLNRVGPYEQYF. The DNA of the CDR3 is TGTGCCAGCAGCTTAAATCGGGTCGGACCCTACGAGCAGTACTTC.

The J gene is TRBJ2-7, the V gene TRBV6-5; TRBD1 is a possible D gene (6 bases). Trimming pared 0 bases from V and 1 base from J, leaving 7 bases between. The CDR3 extends over 14 amino acids. Germline CDR1 reads MNHEY; CDR2 reads SVGAGI. In DNA, the CDR3 is TGTGCCAGCAGTTACTCGGGGACATCCTACGAGCAGTACTTC. Translation: CASSYSGTSYEQYF.

The chain is built from TRBV20-1 and TRBJ2-5; 8 bases match TRBD2. Germline CDR1 DFQATT, CDR2 SNEGSKA (reference sequence). The CDR3 has 12 residues. V lost 6 bases and J lost 5; bases outside the gene matches: 5. The CDR3 is CSADPGGETQYF. The CDR3 DNA sequence: TGCAGTGCCGACCCGGGGGGGGAGACCCAGTACTTC.

This chain connects TRBV21-1 to TRBJ2-3; the D segment call TRBD2 is taken from the table without a DNA check. TRBV21-1 is a documented pseudogene. This CDR3 has 17 residues. DNA of the CDR3: TGTGCCAGCAGCGTAGGGGCTAGCGGGATTGACACAGATACGCAGTATTTT. Encoded protein: CASSVGASGIDTDTQYF.